The source of this T cell receptor beta chain is a study of glioma-infiltrating T cells. Findings and limits, study-wide: Above-expected tissue-blood divergence occurred in all gliomas, most in low-grade ones. Only very few CDR3 sequences appeared in both tissue and blood.

This clonotype was counted many times. What it binds is not known. The iRepertoire nested amplicon-rescue multiplex PCR amplified TCR alpha and beta CDR3s from RNA. Each CDR3 protein gets one entry after TCRdb re-called the multiplex PCR reads with MiXCR. The data show 84,000 or so distinct CDR3 sequences, with 20% to 25% seen just once and 6.7% held by the top ten. CDR3 length: 15 amino acids. J lost 6 bases, V lost 8 bases, and 15 bases had no gene match. Germline CDR1 reads MGHDK; CDR2 reads SYGVNS. This clonotype originated in a human donor with low-grade glioma or glioblastoma, undergoing nonglioma brain surgery, or in good health (not recorded which). The gene calls are TRBV25-1 and TRBJ1-2; 7 nucleotides line up with TRBD1. The sample comprised glioma tissue, nonneoplastic brain tissue, or PBMCs (not recorded which). CDR3 protein: CASLRKDRLRNGYTF. As DNA, the CDR3 is TGTGCCAGCCTAAGAAAGGACAGGCTTCGGAATGGCTACACCTTC.